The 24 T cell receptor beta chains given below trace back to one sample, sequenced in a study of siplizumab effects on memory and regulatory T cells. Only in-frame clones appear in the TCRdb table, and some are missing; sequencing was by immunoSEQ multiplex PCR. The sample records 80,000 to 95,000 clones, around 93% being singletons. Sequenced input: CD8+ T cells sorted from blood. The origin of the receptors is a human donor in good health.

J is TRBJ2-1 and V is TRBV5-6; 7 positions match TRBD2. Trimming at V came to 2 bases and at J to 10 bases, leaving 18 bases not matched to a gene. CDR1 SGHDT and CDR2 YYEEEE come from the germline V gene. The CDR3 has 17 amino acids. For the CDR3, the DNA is TGTGCCAGCAGCTTCGCCTTGGCTAGCGGAGTTGAGGGAGAGCAGTTCTTC. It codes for CASSFALASGVEGEQFF.

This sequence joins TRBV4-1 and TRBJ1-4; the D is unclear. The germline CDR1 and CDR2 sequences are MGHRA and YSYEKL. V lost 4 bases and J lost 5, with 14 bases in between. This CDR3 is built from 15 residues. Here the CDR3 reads CASSPSLASNEKLFF. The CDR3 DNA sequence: TGCGCCAGCAGCCCTTCTTTGGCCAGCAATGAAAAACTGTTTTTT.

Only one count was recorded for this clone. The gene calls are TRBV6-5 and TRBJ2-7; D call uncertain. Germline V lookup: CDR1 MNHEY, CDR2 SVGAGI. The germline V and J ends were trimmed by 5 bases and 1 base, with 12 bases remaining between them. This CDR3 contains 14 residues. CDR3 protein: CASSESARSYEQYF. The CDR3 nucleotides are TGTGCCAGCAGTGAGTCAGCCAGATCCTACGAGCAGTACTTC.

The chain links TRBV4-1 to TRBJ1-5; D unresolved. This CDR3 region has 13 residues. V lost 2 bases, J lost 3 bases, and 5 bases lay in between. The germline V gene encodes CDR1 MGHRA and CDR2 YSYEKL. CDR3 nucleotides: TGCGCCAGCAGCCAATCCCCCAATCAGCCCCAGCATTTT. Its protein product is CASSQSPNQPQHF.

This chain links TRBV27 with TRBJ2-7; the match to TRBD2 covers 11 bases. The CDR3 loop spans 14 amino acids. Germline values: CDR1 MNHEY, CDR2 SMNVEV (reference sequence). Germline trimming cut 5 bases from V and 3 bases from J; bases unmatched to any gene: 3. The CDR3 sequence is CASSPGLAVYEQYF. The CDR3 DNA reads TGTGCCAGCAGTCCGGGACTAGCGGTCTACGAGCAGTACTTC.

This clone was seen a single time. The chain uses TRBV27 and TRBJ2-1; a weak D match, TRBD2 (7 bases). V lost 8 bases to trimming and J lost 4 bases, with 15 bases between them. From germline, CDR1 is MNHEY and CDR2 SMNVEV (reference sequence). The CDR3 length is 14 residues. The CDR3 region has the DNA TGTGCCAGCGTTGGACTAGGGGGTTACAATGAGCAGTTCTTC. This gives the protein CASVGLGGYNEQFF.

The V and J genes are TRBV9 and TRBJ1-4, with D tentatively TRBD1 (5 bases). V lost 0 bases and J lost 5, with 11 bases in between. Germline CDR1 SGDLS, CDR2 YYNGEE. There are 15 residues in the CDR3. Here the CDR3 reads CASSVGGQANEKLFF. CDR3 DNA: TGTGCCAGCAGCGTAGGGGGCCAGGCGAATGAAAAACTGTTTTTT.

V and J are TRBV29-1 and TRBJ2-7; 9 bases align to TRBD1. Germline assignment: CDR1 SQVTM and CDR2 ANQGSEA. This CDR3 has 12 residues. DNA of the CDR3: TGCAGTGCCCGGGACAGGGAGTACGAGCAGTACTTC. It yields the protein CSARDREYEQYF.

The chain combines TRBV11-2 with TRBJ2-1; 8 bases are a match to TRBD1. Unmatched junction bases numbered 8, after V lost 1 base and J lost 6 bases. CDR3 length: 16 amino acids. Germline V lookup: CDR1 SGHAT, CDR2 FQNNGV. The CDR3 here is CASSLVVQGGGNEQFF. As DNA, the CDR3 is TGTGCCAGCAGCTTAGTAGTACAGGGGGGAGGCAATGAGCAGTTCTTC. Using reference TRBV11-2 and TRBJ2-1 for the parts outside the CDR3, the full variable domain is EAGVAQSPRYKIIEKRQSVAFWCNPISGHATLYWYQQILGQGPKLLIQFQNNGVVDDSQLPKDRFSAERLKGVDSTLKIQPAKLEDSAVYLCASSLVVQGGGNEQFFGPGTRLTVL.

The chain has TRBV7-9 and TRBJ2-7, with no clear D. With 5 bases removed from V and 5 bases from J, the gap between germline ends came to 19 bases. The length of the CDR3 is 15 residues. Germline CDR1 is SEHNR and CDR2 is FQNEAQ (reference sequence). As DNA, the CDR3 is TGTGCCAGCAGCCAGCCATCATACGGGCGGAACGAGCAGTACTTC. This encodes CASSQPSYGRNEQYF.

The DNA for the CDR3 is TGTGCCAGCAGTGAGCTAGCGGGAGCTGGAGGCACCGGGGAGCTGTTTTTT. This encodes CASSELAGAGGTGELFF. The V and J genes are TRBV2 and TRBJ2-2, with 10 bases lining up with TRBD2. Looked up from germline, CDR1 is SNHLY and CDR2 is FYNNEI. The V gene end was trimmed by 3 bases and the J gene end by 4 bases; junction bases not matched to a gene: 8. This CDR3 spans 17 amino acids.

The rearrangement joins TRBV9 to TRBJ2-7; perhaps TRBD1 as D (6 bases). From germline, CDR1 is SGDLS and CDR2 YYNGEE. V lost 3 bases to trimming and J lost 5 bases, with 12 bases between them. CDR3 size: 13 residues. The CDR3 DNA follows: TGTGCCAGCAGCGACGGGACAATCGACGAGCAGTACTTC. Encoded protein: CASSDGTIDEQYF.

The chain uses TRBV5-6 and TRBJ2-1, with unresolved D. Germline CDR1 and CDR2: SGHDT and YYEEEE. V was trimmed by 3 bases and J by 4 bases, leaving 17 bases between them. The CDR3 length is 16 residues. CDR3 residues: CASSSRANHPYNEQFF. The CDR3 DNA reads TGTGCCAGCAGCTCTAGAGCCAACCACCCTTACAATGAGCAGTTCTTC.

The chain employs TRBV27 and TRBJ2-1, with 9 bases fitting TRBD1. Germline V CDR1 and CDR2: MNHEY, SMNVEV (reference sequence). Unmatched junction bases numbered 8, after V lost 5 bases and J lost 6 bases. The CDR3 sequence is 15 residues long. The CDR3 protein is CASSPRDRVTNEQFF. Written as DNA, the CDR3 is TGTGCCAGCAGTCCCCGGGACAGGGTCACCAATGAGCAGTTCTTC.

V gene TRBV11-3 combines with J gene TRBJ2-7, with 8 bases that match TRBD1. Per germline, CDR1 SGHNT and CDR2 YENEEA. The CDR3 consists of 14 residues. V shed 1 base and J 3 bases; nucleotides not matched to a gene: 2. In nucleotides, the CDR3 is TGTGCCAGCAGCTTAGGGGGGACAGGCTACGAGCAGTACTTC. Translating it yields CASSLGGTGYEQYF.

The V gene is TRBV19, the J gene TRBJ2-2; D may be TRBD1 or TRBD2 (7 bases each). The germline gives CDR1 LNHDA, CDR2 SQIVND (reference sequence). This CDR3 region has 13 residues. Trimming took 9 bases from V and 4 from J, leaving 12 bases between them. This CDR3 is CASSGTVTGELFF. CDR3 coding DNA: TGTGCCAGCAGCGGGACAGTCACCGGGGAGCTGTTTTTT.

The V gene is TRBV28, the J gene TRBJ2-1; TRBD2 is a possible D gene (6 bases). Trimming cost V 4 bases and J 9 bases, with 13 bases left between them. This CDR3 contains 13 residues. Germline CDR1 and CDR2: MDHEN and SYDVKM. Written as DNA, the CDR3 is TGTGCCAGCAGTTGGGGAGGTCGTAGTGAGCAGTTCTTC. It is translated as CASSWGGRSEQFF.

The CDR3 protein is CASSLTGQGYEQYF. CDR3 DNA: TGTGCCAGCAGCCTGACGGGACAGGGCTACGAGCAGTACTTC. The chain combines TRBV11-1 with TRBJ2-7; 9 positions match TRBD1. The CDR3 has 14 amino acids. Germline V gene lookup returns CDR1 SGHAT and CDR2 FQDESV (reference sequence). After removal of 5 bases from V and 3 bases from J, the junction contained 5 bases not matched to a gene.

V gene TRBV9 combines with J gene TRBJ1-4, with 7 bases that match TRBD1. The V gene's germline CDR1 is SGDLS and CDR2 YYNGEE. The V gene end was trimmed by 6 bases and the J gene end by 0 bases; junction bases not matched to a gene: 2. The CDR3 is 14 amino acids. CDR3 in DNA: TGTGCCAGCAACCAGGGGGCAACTAATGAAAAACTGTTTTTT. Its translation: CASNQGATNEKLFF. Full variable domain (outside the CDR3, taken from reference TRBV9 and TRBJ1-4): DSGVTQTPKHLITATGQRVTLRCSPRSGDLSVYWYQQSLDQGLQFLIQYYNGEERAKGNILERFSAQQFPDLHSELNLSSLELGDSALYFCASNQGATNEKLFFGSGTQLSVL.

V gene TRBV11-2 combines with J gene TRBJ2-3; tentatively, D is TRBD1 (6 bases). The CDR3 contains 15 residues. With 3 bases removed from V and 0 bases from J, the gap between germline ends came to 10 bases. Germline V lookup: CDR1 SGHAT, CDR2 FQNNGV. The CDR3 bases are TGTGCCAGCAGCTTGCCGGACAGAAGCACAGATACGCAGTATTTT. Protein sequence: CASSLPDRSTDTQYF.

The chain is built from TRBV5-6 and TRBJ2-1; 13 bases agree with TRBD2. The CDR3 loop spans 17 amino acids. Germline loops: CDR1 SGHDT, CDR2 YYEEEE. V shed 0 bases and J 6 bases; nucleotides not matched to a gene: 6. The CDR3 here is CASSLATSGRNGNEQFF. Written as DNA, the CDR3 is TGTGCCAGCAGCTTGGCGACTAGCGGGAGGAATGGCAATGAGCAGTTCTTC.

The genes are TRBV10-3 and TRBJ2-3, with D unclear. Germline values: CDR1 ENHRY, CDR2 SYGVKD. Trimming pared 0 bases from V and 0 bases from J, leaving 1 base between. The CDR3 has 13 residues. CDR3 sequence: CAISESSTDTQYF. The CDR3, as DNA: TGTGCCATCAGTGAGTCGAGCACAGATACGCAGTATTTT.

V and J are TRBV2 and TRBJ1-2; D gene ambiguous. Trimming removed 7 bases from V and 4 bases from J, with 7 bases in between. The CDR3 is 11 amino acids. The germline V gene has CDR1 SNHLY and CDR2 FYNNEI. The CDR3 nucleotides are TGTGCCAGCACACAAGCCTATGGCTACACCTTC. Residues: CASTQAYGYTF.

The CDR3 bases are TGTGCCAGCAGGGTGTTCCGGGACAGGGGCACAGATACGCAGTATTTT. Amino acids: CASRVFRDRGTDTQYF. The rearrangement joins TRBV11-2 to TRBJ2-3; the match to TRBD1 covers 9 bases. V gave up 6 bases and J gave up 1 base; unmatched junction bases: 8. CDR3 length: 16 amino acids. Germline lookup yields CDR1 SGHAT and CDR2 FQNNGV.